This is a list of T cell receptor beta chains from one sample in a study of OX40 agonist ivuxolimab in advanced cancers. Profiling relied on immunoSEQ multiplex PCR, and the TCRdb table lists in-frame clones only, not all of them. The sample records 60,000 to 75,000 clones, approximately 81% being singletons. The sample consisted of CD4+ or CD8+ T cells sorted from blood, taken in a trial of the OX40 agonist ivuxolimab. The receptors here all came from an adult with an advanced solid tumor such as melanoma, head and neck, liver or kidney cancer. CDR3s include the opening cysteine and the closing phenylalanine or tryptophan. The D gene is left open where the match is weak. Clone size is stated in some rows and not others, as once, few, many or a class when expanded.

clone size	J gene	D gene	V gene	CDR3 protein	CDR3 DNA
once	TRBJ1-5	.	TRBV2	CASTTGWGDQPQHF	TGTGCCAGCACTACCGGGTGGGGAGATCAGCCCCAGCATTTT
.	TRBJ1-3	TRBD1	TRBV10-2	CASTSWDRDNTIYF	TGCGCCAGCACCTCCTGGGACAGGGATAACACCATATATTTT
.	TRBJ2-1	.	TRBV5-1	CASSFRDSRDEQFF	TGCGCCAGCAGCTTTCGGGACTCTAGAGATGAGCAGTTCTTC
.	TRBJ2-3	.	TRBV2	CASSERRGTDTQYF	TGTGCCAGCAGTGAAAGACGGGGCACAGATACGCAGTATTTT
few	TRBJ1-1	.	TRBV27	CASSPQPGQNTEAFF	TGTGCCAGCAGTCCCCAACCGGGACAAAACACTGAAGCTTTCTTT
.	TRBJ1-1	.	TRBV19	CATLPLDEAFF	TGTGCCACGCTCCCCCTGGATGAAGCTTTCTTT
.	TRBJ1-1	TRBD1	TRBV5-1	CASSSGQGEAEAFF	TGCGCCAGCAGCTCCGGACAGGGGGAAGCTGAAGCTTTCTTT
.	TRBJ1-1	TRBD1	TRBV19	CASSLRTGMDTEAFF	TGTGCCAGTAGTCTCCGGACAGGGATGGACACTGAAGCTTTCTTT
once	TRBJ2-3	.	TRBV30	CAWSAMRSRTDTQYF	TGTGCCTGGAGTGCGATGCGGTCTCGCACAGATACGCAGTATTTT
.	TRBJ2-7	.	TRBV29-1	CSVADNSYEQYF	TGCAGCGTTGCGGACAACTCCTACGAGCAGTACTTC
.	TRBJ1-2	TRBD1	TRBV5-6	CASSGQGSSGYTF	TGTGCCAGCAGCGGACAGGGCTCTTCTGGCTACACCTTC
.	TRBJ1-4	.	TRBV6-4	CASSATNEKLFF	TGTGCCAGCAGTGCAACTAATGAAAAACTGTTTTTT
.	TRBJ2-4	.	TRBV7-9	CASSLQGRGVENIQYF	TGTGCCAGCAGCTTACAGGGGCGGGGTGTTGAGAACATTCAGTACTTC
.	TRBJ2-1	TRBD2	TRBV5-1	CASSLGASGDYNEQFF	TGCGCCAGCAGCTTGGGGGCTAGCGGGGACTACAATGAGCAGTTCTTC
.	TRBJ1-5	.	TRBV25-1	CASSEGLGPQHF	TGTGCCAGCAGTGAGGGGCTAGGGCCCCAGCATTTT
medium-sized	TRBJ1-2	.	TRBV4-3	CASSQDLGREGGYTF	TGCGCCAGCAGCCAAGATCTCGGCAGGGAGGGCGGCTACACCTTC
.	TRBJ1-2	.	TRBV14	CASSQSLANVGGYTF	TGTGCCAGCAGCCAGAGCCTCGCCAATGTAGGAGGCTACACCTTC
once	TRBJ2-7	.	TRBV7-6	CASSLGAGMIYEQYF	TGTGCCAGCAGCTTAGGGGCGGGTATGATCTACGAGCAGTACTTC
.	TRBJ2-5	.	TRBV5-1	CASSPPASRTQYF	TGCGCCAGCAGCCCCCCGGCGTCCCGGACCCAGTACTTC
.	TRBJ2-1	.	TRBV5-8	CASSLDGRTAYNEQFF	TGTGCCAGCAGCCTGGATGGGCGGACTGCCTACAATGAGCAGTTCTTC
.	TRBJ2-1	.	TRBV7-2	CASSRKKGSINEQFF	TGTGCCAGCAGCCGAAAGAAGGGGTCCATTAATGAGCAGTTCTTC
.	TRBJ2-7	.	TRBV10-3	CAISESPVPEQYF	TGTGCCATCAGTGAGTCTCCGGTCCCCGAGCAGTACTTC
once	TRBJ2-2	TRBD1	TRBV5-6	CASSWDRGRTGELFF	TGTGCCAGCAGCTGGGACAGGGGGCGAACCGGGGAGCTGTTTTTT
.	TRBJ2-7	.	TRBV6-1	CASSEVPPLEQYF	TGTGCCAGCAGTGAAGTACCCCCCCTCGAGCAGTACTTC
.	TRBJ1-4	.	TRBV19	CASRVSSRTARNEKLFF	TGTGCCAGTAGGGTATCTTCCCGGACAGCGAGAAATGAAAAACTGTTTTTT
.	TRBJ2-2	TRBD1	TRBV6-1	CASSDRDRGVWYTGELFF	TGTGCCAGCAGTGACCGGGACAGGGGTGTTTGGTACACCGGGGAGCTGTTTTTT